One and the same sample provided the 27 T cell receptor beta chains below, sequenced in a study of blood T cell repertoires in COVID-19. Sequencing used immunoSEQ multiplex PCR; TCRdb keeps in-frame clones, though not all of them. The data hold roughly 180,000 clones, with about 84% observed a single time. Sequencing was carried out using peripheral blood. These receptors were taken from a human donor in a cohort sampled during active COVID-19.

V usage is TRBV11-2 and J usage is TRBJ2-1; D might be TRBD2 (5 bases). V was pared by 4 bases and J by 2 bases, with 18 bases between. From germline, CDR1 is SGHAT and CDR2 FQNNGV. This CDR3 has 17 amino acids. CDR3 loop: CASSSMVRAGTYNEQFF. In nucleotides, the CDR3 is TGTGCCAGCAGCTCCATGGTGCGGGCGGGCACCTACAATGAGCAGTTCTTC.

The rearrangement joins TRBV10-2 to TRBJ2-1, with D maybe TRBD2 (7 bases). Trimming cost V 11 bases and J 9 bases, with 17 bases left between them. The CDR3 is made up of 12 amino acids. Germline loops: CDR1 WSHSY, CDR2 SAAADI. CDR3 amino acids: CASWGGLGEQFF. The CDR3, as DNA: TGCGCCTCATGGGGGGGCCTTGGTGAGCAGTTCTTC.

As regards this clone: An end of the junction differs from the germline gene, which may be a read error. The chain carries TRBV6-5 and TRBJ2-1, with D possibly TRBD2 on 5 matching bases. Germline CDR1 is MNHEY and CDR2 is SVGAGI. The CDR3 runs 14 residues. The CDR3 sequence: CASNRLARHNEQFF. CDR3 coding DNA: TGTGCAAGCAACCGGCTAGCTAGACACAATGAGCAGTTCTTC.

The chain recombines TRBV25-1 with TRBJ1-6, with D maybe TRBD1 (5 bases). The CDR3 runs 14 residues. The germline V gene has CDR1 MGHDK and CDR2 SYGVNS. The V end lost 4 bases, the J end lost 8 bases, and 12 bases lay between the germline ends. DNA for the CDR3: TGTGCCAGCAGTGTCAGGGAGGTAGATTCACCCCTCCACTTT. This encodes CASSVREVDSPLHF.

The chain employs TRBV5-1 and TRBJ1-6, with D perhaps matching TRBD1 (6 bases). Germline CDR1 SGHRS, CDR2 YFSETQ. Trimming cost V 3 bases and J 8 bases, with 21 bases left between them. The CDR3 runs to 17 residues. The CDR3 sequence is CASSYAAGVSGHSPLHF. CDR3 sequence (DNA): TGCGCCAGCAGCTACGCTGCAGGGGTCTCGGGACATTCACCCCTCCACTTT.

At least ten counts were recorded for this clone. The chain couples TRBV5-6 to TRBJ1-3; D ambiguous. CDR3 length: 13 residues. CDR1 is SGHDT and CDR2 is YYEEEE in the germline V gene. The germline V and J ends were trimmed by 0 bases and 3 bases, with 4 bases remaining between them. For the CDR3, the DNA is TGTGCCAGCAGCTTGGCCGGTGGAAACACCATATATTTT. Translation: CASSLAGGNTIYF.

This clone was observed a handful of times. One end of the junction does not line up with germline, which may come from a read error. This sequence joins TRBV2 and TRBJ2-7; no clear D gene. CDR3 length: 11 residues. Per the germline V gene, CDR1 is SNHLY and CDR2 is FYNNEI. CDR3 protein: CASGPHPGPKF. The DNA of the CDR3 is TGTGCCAGCGGCCCTCACCCGGGTCCAAAATTC.

J is TRBJ1-1 and V is TRBV2; no reliable D call. V lost 6 bases and J 1 base, leaving 9 bases between the germline ends. Per germline, CDR1 SNHLY and CDR2 FYNNEI. The CDR3 extends over 13 amino acids. CDR3 in amino acids: CASREGENTEAFF. CDR3 sequence (DNA): TGTGCCAGCAGGGAGGGAGAGAACACTGAAGCTTTCTTT.

The CDR3 bases are TGTGCCAGCAACCGGGGGGGGTTTTCCTACGAGCAGTACTTC. Translated, it gives CASNRGGFSYEQYF. The chain has TRBV6-5 and TRBJ2-7; 8 bases are a match to TRBD2. The CDR3 has 14 residues. V trimming: 7 bases; J trimming: 1 base; junction bases outside the gene matches: 6. Germline V CDR1 and CDR2: MNHEY, SVGAGI.

This clone came up once. V usage is TRBV28 and J usage is TRBJ2-7, with TRBD1 matching over 9 bases. Trimming took 6 bases from V and 4 from J; bases not matched to a gene: 7. Germline V CDR1 and CDR2: MDHEN, SYDVKM. The CDR3 totals 14 residues. CDR3 sequence (DNA): TGTGCCAGCAGGCGGACAGGGGAGGCTTACGAGCAGTACTTC. Translation: CASRRTGEAYEQYF. The entire variable domain, with the rest obtained from reference TRBV28 and TRBJ2-7, is as follows: DVKVTQSSRYLVKRTGEKVFLECVQDMDHENMFWYRQDPGLGLRLIYFSYDVKMKEKGDIPEGYSVSREKKERFSLILESASTNQTSMYLCASRRTGEAYEQYFGPGTRLTVT.

This clone was detected once. This chain joins TRBV29-1 and TRBJ2-1; 11 positions agree with TRBD2. Germline assignment: CDR1 SQVTM and CDR2 ANQGSEA. The CDR3 runs 17 residues. The J segment lost 0 bases and the V segment lost 7 bases, leaving 11 bases of the junction unmatched. The CDR3 protein is CSGWPSGGSSSYNEQFF. The CDR3 DNA follows: TGCAGCGGCTGGCCTAGCGGGGGGTCAAGCTCCTACAATGAGCAGTTCTTC.

The J gene is TRBJ2-7, the V gene TRBV6-6, with 9 bases lining up with TRBD2. CDR3 length equals 13 residues. Trimming removed 3 bases from V and 6 bases from J; junction bases left unmatched: 3. CDR1 is MNHNY, CDR2 SVGAGI, per germline (reference sequence). The CDR3: CASSYGLASEQYF. CDR3 nucleotide sequence: TGTGCCAGCAGTTATGGACTAGCGAGCGAGCAGTACTTC.

This chain uses TRBV6-1 with TRBJ1-6; possible D gene TRBD1, 6 bases. V was shortened by 4 bases and J by 3 bases, with 19 bases between the two germline ends. Germline V lookup: CDR1 MNHNS, CDR2 SASEGT. This CDR3 has 18 amino acids. CDR3 in amino acids: CASSVSVQGQRYNSPLHF. CDR3 coding DNA: TGTGCCAGCAGTGTTTCGGTACAGGGCCAGCGCTATAATTCACCCCTCCACTTT.

This chain uses TRBV29-1 with TRBJ1-4; D is perhaps TRBD1 (6 bases). The CDR3 length is 14 residues. V gave up 4 bases and J gave up 5 bases, with 14 bases separating them. CDR1 is SQVTM and CDR2 is ANQGSEA in the germline V gene. The CDR3 DNA reads TGCAGCGTTGCGATCGCACAGGGAAATGAAAAACTGTTTTTT. This sequence encodes CSVAIAQGNEKLFF. The full variable domain, with the rest looked up from reference TRBV29-1 and TRBJ1-4, is SAVISQKPSRDICQRGTSLTIQCQVDSQVTMMFWYRQQPGQSLTLIATANQGSEATYESGFVIDKFPISRPNLTFSTLTVSNMSPEDSSIYLCSVAIAQGNEKLFFGSGTQLSVL.

This clone turned up a few times. CDR3 in DNA: TGTGCCAGCAGTTCGAACAGGGTTGATGAGCAGTTCTTC. Translated, it gives CASSSNRVDEQFF. The gene calls are TRBV7-9 and TRBJ2-1; weak D call: TRBD1 (6 bases). The CDR3 is 13 residues long. Trimming removed 6 bases from V and 8 bases from J, with 14 bases in between. Germline V CDR1 and CDR2: SEHNR, FQNEAQ (reference sequence). Together with reference TRBV7-9 and TRBJ2-1, the CDR3 gives the full variable domain: DTGVSQNPRHKITKRGQNVTFRCDPISEHNRLYWYRQTLGQGPEFLTYFQNEAQLEKSRLLSDRFSAERPKGSFSTLEIQRTEQGDSAMYLCASSSNRVDEQFFGPGTRLTVL.

This clone was seen only a few times. The rearrangement joins TRBV7-9 to TRBJ1-1; tentative D call: TRBD1 (5 bases). CDR1 is SEHNR and CDR2 is FQNEAQ in the germline V gene (reference sequence). The length of the CDR3 is 14 residues. Trimming removed 1 base from V and 5 bases from J, with 11 bases in between. CDR3 coding DNA: TGTGCCAGCAGCTTAGACGCAGGGCCAACTGAAGCTTTCTTT. Translation: CASSLDAGPTEAFF. The whole variable domain, remainder taken from reference TRBV7-9 and TRBJ1-1, is DTGVSQNPRHKITKRGQNVTFRCDPISEHNRLYWYRQTLGQGPEFLTYFQNEAQLEKSRLLSDRFSAERPKGSFSTLEIQRTEQGDSAMYLCASSLDAGPTEAFFGQGTRLTVV.

The rearrangement links TRBV6-1 to TRBJ1-5; tentatively, D is TRBD1 (6 bases). Trimming took off 3 bases at V and 0 bases at J, with 15 bases between the two ends. CDR3 length: 17 residues. Germline CDR1 reads MNHNS; CDR2 reads SASEGT. This CDR3 reads CASSEPPGAYSNQPQHF. CDR3 DNA sequence: TGTGCCAGCAGTGAGCCACCAGGGGCTTATAGCAATCAGCCCCAGCATTTT.

The CDR3 here is CASTPTRGSYNEQFF. CDR3 sequence (DNA): TGTGCCAGCACTCCCACCCGGGGCTCCTACAATGAGCAGTTCTTC. The genes are TRBV6-5 and TRBJ2-1, with D perhaps TRBD2 (5 bases). Germline V gives CDR1 MNHEY, CDR2 SVGAGI. The CDR3 runs to 15 residues. Trimming stripped 7 bases from V and 0 bases from J, with 13 bases between.

V and J are TRBV5-4 and TRBJ1-1; D perhaps matches TRBD1 (6 bases). Germline V gene lookup returns CDR1 SGHNT and CDR2 YYREEE (reference sequence). The CDR3 loop spans 15 amino acids. V was clipped by 4 bases and J by 0 bases, with 13 bases between them. As DNA, the CDR3 is TGTGCCAGCAGCCCCAGGGGCAGGATGAACACTGAAGCTTTCTTT. Amino acids: CASSPRGRMNTEAFF.

V and J are TRBV9 and TRBJ2-2; 7 nucleotides align to TRBD1. The CDR3 consists of 16 residues. V trimming: 4 bases; J trimming: 0 bases; junction bases outside the gene matches: 6. Germline V gene sequence: CDR1 SGDLS, CDR2 YYNGEE. CDR3 region: CASSYGQDANTGELFF. The CDR3 DNA reads as TGTGCCAGCAGCTACGGACAGGACGCGAACACCGGGGAGCTGTTTTTT.

This sequence joins TRBV5-1 and TRBJ2-5, with TRBD2 matching 8 bases. Germline V gives CDR1 SGHRS, CDR2 YFSETQ. This CDR3 comprises 15 residues. V trimming: 0 bases; J trimming: 5 bases; junction bases outside the gene matches: 6. CDR3 in amino acids: CASSLAGRVDETQYF. CDR3 coding DNA: TGCGCCAGCAGCTTGGCCGGGAGGGTTGACGAGACCCAGTACTTC.

The gene calls are TRBV5-4 and TRBJ1-1; unclear D gene. V was cut by 0 bases and J by 1 base, with 10 bases left in between. The CDR3 length is 15 residues. Germline V gives CDR1 SGHNT, CDR2 YYREEE (reference sequence). The CDR3, as DNA: TGTGCCAGCAGCTTGGAGGCAGCGCGGAACACTGAAGCTTTCTTT. Protein: CASSLEAARNTEAFF. The full variable domain, with the rest looked up from reference TRBV5-4 and TRBJ1-1, is ETGVTQSPTHLIKTRGQQVTLRCSSQSGHNTVSWYQQALGQGPQFIFQYYREEENGRGNFPPRFSGLQFPNYSSELNVNALELDDSALYLCASSLEAARNTEAFFGQGTRLTVV.

The J gene is TRBJ2-7, the V gene TRBV10-2; 9 nucleotides match TRBD1. The J segment lost 5 bases and the V segment lost 1 base, leaving 6 bases of the junction unmatched. Germline-derived CDR1 and CDR2 are WSHSY and SAAADI. This CDR3 region has 15 residues. DNA for the CDR3: TGCGCCAGCAGTGAGTTGAGGACAGGGGTCCACGAGCAGTACTTC. This gives the protein CASSELRTGVHEQYF.

The chain couples TRBV6-5 to TRBJ2-7; tentatively, D is TRBD2 (6 bases). Trimming shortened V by 5 bases and J by 2 bases, and 16 bases separated the two germline ends. Looked up from germline, CDR1 is MNHEY and CDR2 is SVGAGI. This CDR3 has 15 amino acids. CDR3 bases: TGTGCCAGCAGTCCCCAGGGCTGGAGGGCCTACGAGCAGTACTTC. This encodes CASSPQGWRAYEQYF.

V and J are TRBV3-1 (or the pseudogene TRBV3-2) and TRBJ1-5, with unresolved D. The CDR3 sequence is 13 residues long. Trimming took 1 base from V and 10 from J, leaving 11 bases between them. Germline CDR1 is LGHDT and CDR2 is YNNKEL (reference sequence). The CDR3 DNA sequence: TGTGCCAGCAGCCAAGGTTTAGTATATCCCCAGCATTTT. It is translated as CASSQGLVYPQHF.

The CDR3 sequence is CASSLALVDEAFF. The DNA for the CDR3 is TGCGCCAGCAGCTTGGCTCTGGTAGATGAAGCTTTCTTT. This chain links TRBV5-1 with TRBJ1-1; D unresolved. The V end lost 0 bases, the J end lost 7 bases, and 10 bases lay between the germline ends. The CDR3 length is 13 residues. Germline V gene sequence: CDR1 SGHRS, CDR2 YFSETQ.

This clone was detected a few times. This rearrangement joins TRBV7-3 to TRBJ1-6, with D possibly being TRBD1 (6 bases). V gave up 2 bases and J gave up 7 bases, with 12 bases separating them. The length of the CDR3 is 15 residues. CDR1 and CDR2 (germline): SGHTA, FQGTGA. The CDR3 DNA reads TGTGCCAGCAGCTTACAGGGTCAGGGGAATTCACCCCTCCACTTT. Translated, it gives CASSLQGQGNSPLHF. Complete variable domain (other parts from reference TRBV7-3 and TRBJ1-6): GAGVSQTPSNKVTEKGKYVELRCDPISGHTALYWYRQSLGQGPEFLIYFQGTGAADDSGLPNDRFFAVRPEGSVSTLKIQRTERGDSAVYLCASSLQGQGNSPLHFGNGTRLTVT.